These T cell receptor beta chains were read from a single sample in a study of Tregs in tolerant kidney transplant recipients. These TCRs are of unknown antigen specificity. Assay used: immunoSEQ multiplex PCR; TCRdb lists only in-frame clones, some missing. The sample includes roughly 5,000 clones, around 90% of them seen just once. Material: Tregs from blood cultured with allogeneic cells, obtained before the transplant. These receptors were obtained from a human patient who received a combined kidney and bone marrow transplant. The CDR3 runs from the conserved cysteine through the conserved F or W. A D gene is named only where the DNA matches it firmly. Clone size is shown for a subset of rows, as once, few, many or a class of expanded clone.

cdr3_length: 15; clone_size: -; j_call: TRBJ1-1; d_call: -; v_call: TRBV5-1; cdr3_aa: CASSSTTGLAREAFF; cdr3_nt: TGCGCCAGCAGCTCCACTACAGGGCTTGCTCGGGAAGCTTTCTTT
cdr3_length: 15; clone_size: -; j_call: TRBJ2-7; d_call: -; v_call: TRBV19; cdr3_aa: CASSTRRSGGAEQYF; cdr3_nt: TGTGCCAGTAGTACCCGACGATCAGGGGGGGCCGAGCAATACTTC
cdr3_length: 16; clone_size: -; j_call: TRBJ2-5; d_call: -; v_call: TRBV9; cdr3_aa: CASSVGVVAEGETQYF; cdr3_nt: TGTGCCAGCAGCGTAGGGGTTGTAGCGGAAGGGGAGACCCAGTACTTC
cdr3_length: 13; clone_size: -; j_call: TRBJ1-1; d_call: -; v_call: TRBV11-3; cdr3_aa: CASSLGSYTEAFF; cdr3_nt: TGTGCCAGCAGCTTGGGCAGTTACACTGAAGCTTTCTTT
cdr3_length: 16; clone_size: few; j_call: TRBJ1-1; d_call: -; v_call: TRBV18; cdr3_aa: CASSPPNRGVNTEAFF; cdr3_nt: TGTGCCAGCTCACCACCGAACCGGGGGGTGAACACTGAAGCTTTCTTT
cdr3_length: 15; clone_size: -; j_call: TRBJ2-5; d_call: TRBD2; v_call: TRBV7-2; cdr3_aa: CASSLALGGAETQYF; cdr3_nt: TGTGCCAGCAGCTTAGCTTTGGGAGGGGCAGAGACCCAGTACTTC
cdr3_length: 13; clone_size: -; j_call: TRBJ1-3; d_call: -; v_call: TRBV19; cdr3_aa: CASTVAPGNTIYF; cdr3_nt: TGTGCCAGTACAGTGGCCCCTGGAAACACCATATATTTT
cdr3_length: 16; clone_size: -; j_call: TRBJ2-5; d_call: TRBD1; v_call: TRBV7-8; cdr3_aa: CASSPGQSFSKETQYF; cdr3_nt: TGTGCCAGCAGCCCGGGACAGTCTTTTTCGAAAGAGACCCAGTACTTC
cdr3_length: 19; clone_size: -; j_call: TRBJ2-1; d_call: TRBD2; v_call: TRBV4-1; cdr3_aa: CASSGEVQRELISYNEQFF; cdr3_nt: TGCGCCAGCAGCGGAGAGGTCCAGCGGGAGCTTATTTCCTACAATGAGCAGTTCTTC
cdr3_length: 16; clone_size: -; j_call: TRBJ2-1; d_call: -; v_call: TRBV5-1; cdr3_aa: CASSWSAGPSYNEQFF; cdr3_nt: TGCGCCAGCTCGTGGTCTGCGGGACCATCGTACAATGAGCAGTTCTTC
cdr3_length: 15; clone_size: -; j_call: TRBJ2-1; d_call: -; v_call: TRBV6-5; cdr3_aa: CASSYGGAGYNEQFF; cdr3_nt: TGTGCCAGCAGTTATGGGGGGGCGGGCTACAATGAGCAGTTCTTC
cdr3_length: 16; clone_size: -; j_call: TRBJ2-7; d_call: -; v_call: TRBV4-1; cdr3_aa: CASSPEAGGLMGEQYF; cdr3_nt: TGCGCCAGCAGCCCCGAAGCTGGGGGCCTCATGGGGGAGCAGTACTTC
cdr3_length: 16; clone_size: once; j_call: TRBJ2-6; d_call: -; v_call: TRBV5-1; cdr3_aa: CASSFPYSSGANVLTF; cdr3_nt: TGCGCCAGCAGCTTCCCCTACAGCTCTGGGGCCAACGTCCTGACTTTC
cdr3_length: 11; clone_size: few; j_call: TRBJ2-7; d_call: -; v_call: TRBV30; cdr3_aa: CAWSRVFEQYF; cdr3_nt: TGTGCCTGGTCCAGGGTGTTCGAGCAGTACTTC
cdr3_length: 15; clone_size: -; j_call: TRBJ1-1; d_call: -; v_call: TRBV27; cdr3_aa: CASSFSTLLNTEAFF; cdr3_nt: TGTGCCAGCAGTTTCTCGACACTTTTGAACACTGAAGCTTTCTTT
cdr3_length: 19; clone_size: -; j_call: TRBJ2-7; d_call: TRBD1; v_call: TRBV9; cdr3_aa: CASSPGKGGQGAVLYEQYF; cdr3_nt: TGCGCCAGCAGCCCAGGGAAGGGGGGACAGGGGGCGGTCCTCTACGAGCAGTACTTC
cdr3_length: 16; clone_size: -; j_call: TRBJ2-3; d_call: TRBD2; v_call: TRBV19; cdr3_aa: CASSPLAREGEDTQYF; cdr3_nt: TGTGCCAGTAGTCCTCTCGCGCGGGAGGGCGAGGATACGCAGTATTTT
cdr3_length: 15; clone_size: -; j_call: TRBJ1-6; d_call: -; v_call: TRBV18; cdr3_aa: CASSPEKGFGSPLHF; cdr3_nt: TGTGCCAGCTCACCAGAGAAAGGATTTGGCTCACCCCTCCACTTT
cdr3_length: 15; clone_size: once; j_call: TRBJ2-3; d_call: TRBD2; v_call: TRBV6-5; cdr3_aa: CASRTLAGAPDTQYF; cdr3_nt: TGTGCCAGCAGAACACTAGCGGGGGCCCCGGATACGCAGTATTTT
cdr3_length: 13; clone_size: -; j_call: TRBJ1-1; d_call: -; v_call: TRBV19; cdr3_aa: CASSIYAAGEAFF; cdr3_nt: TGTGCCAGTAGTATATACGCAGCCGGGGAAGCTTTCTTT
cdr3_length: 17; clone_size: -; j_call: TRBJ1-1; d_call: -; v_call: TRBV2; cdr3_aa: CASSESGTARRGTEAFF; cdr3_nt: TGTGCCAGCAGTGAGTCGGGTACAGCCCGGAGGGGCACTGAAGCTTTCTTT
cdr3_length: 16; clone_size: -; j_call: TRBJ2-1; d_call: -; v_call: TRBV6-5; cdr3_aa: CASSYSLRTFTHEQFF; cdr3_nt: TGTGCCAGCAGTTACAGCCTCAGGACATTTACTCATGAGCAGTTCTTC
cdr3_length: 15; clone_size: -; j_call: TRBJ1-5; d_call: -; v_call: TRBV5-1; cdr3_aa: CASSPGAGVAQPQHF; cdr3_nt: TGCGCCAGCAGCCCCGGGGCAGGGGTCGCTCAGCCCCAGCATTTT
cdr3_length: 14; clone_size: -; j_call: TRBJ2-1; d_call: -; v_call: TRBV10-3; cdr3_aa: CAIRTDTNYNEQFF; cdr3_nt: TGTGCCATCAGGACAGACACCAACTACAATGAGCAGTTCTTC
cdr3_length: 16; clone_size: -; j_call: TRBJ2-7; d_call: -; v_call: TRBV7-8; cdr3_aa: CASSPYGGTVSYEQYF; cdr3_nt: TGTGCCAGCAGCCCCTATGGGGGGACAGTTTCCTACGAGCAGTACTTC
cdr3_length: 14; clone_size: -; j_call: TRBJ1-2; d_call: TRBD1; v_call: TRBV5-1; cdr3_aa: CASSLIGQGSGYTF; cdr3_nt: TGCGCCAGCAGCTTGATTGGACAGGGCTCTGGCTACACCTTC
cdr3_length: 17; clone_size: -; j_call: TRBJ2-1; d_call: TRBD2; v_call: TRBV29-1; cdr3_aa: CSAQGSGGGAGYNEQFF; cdr3_nt: TGCAGCGCCCAGGGAAGCGGCGGGGGGGCGGGCTACAATGAGCAGTTCTTC
cdr3_length: 13; clone_size: -; j_call: TRBJ1-1; d_call: -; v_call: TRBV6-1; cdr3_aa: CASTGAGSTEAFF; cdr3_nt: TGTGCCAGCACCGGGGCTGGGAGCACTGAAGCTTTCTTT
cdr3_length: 12; clone_size: -; j_call: TRBJ1-1; d_call: -; v_call: TRBV29-1; cdr3_aa: CSARTGGTEAFF; cdr3_nt: TGCAGCGCTAGGACCGGGGGGACTGAAGCTTTCTTT
cdr3_length: 16; clone_size: once; j_call: TRBJ2-7; d_call: -; v_call: TRBV11-2; cdr3_aa: CASSLRVTESSYEQYF; cdr3_nt: TGTGCCAGCAGCTTACGGGTGACAGAGTCCTCCTACGAGCAGTACTTC
cdr3_length: 19; clone_size: -; j_call: TRBJ2-2; d_call: TRBD2; v_call: TRBV28; cdr3_aa: CASSRPEGLAGGPPGELFF; cdr3_nt: TGTGCCAGCAGCCGTCCCGAGGGACTAGCGGGAGGGCCTCCCGGGGAGCTGTTTTTT
cdr3_length: 16; clone_size: -; j_call: TRBJ1-4; d_call: TRBD1; v_call: TRBV5-1; cdr3_aa: CASSLNLQGAVEKLFF; cdr3_nt: TGCGCCAGCAGCCTAAATTTACAGGGGGCCGTAGAAAAACTGTTTTTT
cdr3_length: 18; clone_size: -; j_call: TRBJ2-5; d_call: TRBD1; v_call: TRBV5-1; cdr3_aa: CASSGGLLGQGAQETQYF; cdr3_nt: TGCGCCAGCAGCGGTGGTCTATTGGGACAGGGGGCCCAAGAGACCCAGTACTTC
cdr3_length: 16; clone_size: -; j_call: TRBJ2-7; d_call: -; v_call: TRBV5-5; cdr3_aa: CASSLIFARGRDEQYF; cdr3_nt: TGTGCCAGCAGCTTGATTTTTGCCAGGGGACGGGACGAGCAGTACTTC
cdr3_length: 14; clone_size: -; j_call: TRBJ1-5; d_call: -; v_call: TRBV10-3; cdr3_aa: CAISEGYNNQPQHF; cdr3_nt: TGTGCCATCAGTGAGGGGTACAACAATCAGCCCCAGCATTTT
cdr3_length: 14; clone_size: -; j_call: TRBJ1-5; d_call: -; v_call: TRBV28; cdr3_aa: CASSRTVRNQPQHF; cdr3_nt: TGTGCCAGCAGCCGGACAGTCCGCAATCAGCCCCAGCATTTT
cdr3_length: 13; clone_size: few; j_call: TRBJ1-2; d_call: TRBD1; v_call: TRBV12-5; cdr3_aa: CASGRDRVYGYTF; cdr3_nt: TGTGCTAGTGGTCGCGACAGGGTCTATGGCTACACCTTC
cdr3_length: 14; clone_size: -; j_call: TRBJ2-1; d_call: -; v_call: TRBV25-1; cdr3_aa: CASNTGVRYNEQFF; cdr3_nt: TGTGCCAGCAATACAGGCGTCCGCTACAATGAGCAGTTCTTC
cdr3_length: 11; clone_size: -; j_call: TRBJ1-2; d_call: -; v_call: TRBV29-1; cdr3_aa: CSTEGGHGYTF; cdr3_nt: TGCAGCACTGAGGGGGGCCATGGCTACACCTTC
cdr3_length: 15; clone_size: once; j_call: TRBJ1-4; d_call: TRBD1; v_call: TRBV7-9; cdr3_aa: CASSPRTGANEKLFF; cdr3_nt: TGTGCCAGCAGCCCTCGGACAGGGGCTAATGAAAAACTGTTTTTT
cdr3_length: 13; clone_size: once; j_call: TRBJ2-7; d_call: -; v_call: TRBV7-2; cdr3_aa: CASSLTEGYEQYF; cdr3_nt: TGTGCCAGCAGCTTGACTGAGGGTTACGAGCAGTACTTC
cdr3_length: 11; clone_size: -; j_call: TRBJ2-1; d_call: TRBD2; v_call: TRBV2; cdr3_aa: CASSAGGEQFF; cdr3_nt: TGTGCCAGCAGTGCGGGGGGTGAGCAGTTCTTC
cdr3_length: 15; clone_size: -; j_call: TRBJ1-3; d_call: TRBD1; v_call: TRBV5-1; cdr3_aa: CASSSQGASGNTIYF; cdr3_nt: TGCGCCAGCAGCTCACAGGGGGCTTCTGGAAACACCATATATTTT
cdr3_length: 18; clone_size: -; j_call: TRBJ2-3; d_call: -; v_call: TRBV28; cdr3_aa: CASSSLGAGALPPDTQYF; cdr3_nt: TGTGCCAGCAGTTCCCTGGGGGCGGGAGCCCTCCCCCCAGATACGCAGTATTTT
cdr3_length: 15; clone_size: -; j_call: TRBJ1-1; d_call: -; v_call: TRBV7-2; cdr3_aa: CASSPRSPGGTEAFF; cdr3_nt: TGTGCCAGCTCCCCCCGTTCGCCCGGCGGCACTGAAGCTTTCTTT
cdr3_length: 13; clone_size: -; j_call: TRBJ1-4; d_call: -; v_call: TRBV4-1; cdr3_aa: CASSWQGNEKLFF; cdr3_nt: TGCGCCAGCAGCTGGCAGGGGAATGAAAAACTGTTTTTT